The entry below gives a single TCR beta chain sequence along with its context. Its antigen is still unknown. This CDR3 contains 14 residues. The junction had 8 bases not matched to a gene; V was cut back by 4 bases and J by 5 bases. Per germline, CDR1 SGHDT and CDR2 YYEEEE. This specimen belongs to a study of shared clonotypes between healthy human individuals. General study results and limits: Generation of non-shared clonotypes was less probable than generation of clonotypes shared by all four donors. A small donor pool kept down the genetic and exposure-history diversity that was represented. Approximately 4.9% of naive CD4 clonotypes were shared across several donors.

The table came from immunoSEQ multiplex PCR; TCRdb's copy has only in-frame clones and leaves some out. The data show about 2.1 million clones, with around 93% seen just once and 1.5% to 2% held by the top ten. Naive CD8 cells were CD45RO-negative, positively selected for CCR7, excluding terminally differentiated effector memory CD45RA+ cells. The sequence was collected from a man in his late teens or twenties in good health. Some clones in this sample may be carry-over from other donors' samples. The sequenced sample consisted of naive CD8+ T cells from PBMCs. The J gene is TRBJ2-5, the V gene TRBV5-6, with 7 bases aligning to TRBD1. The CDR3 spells CASSGKTGSETQYF. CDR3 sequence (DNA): TGTGCCAGCAGCGGAAAGACAGGGTCCGAGACCCAGTACTTC.